This entry is about one T cell receptor beta chain. The same CDR3 is also encoded by other DNA sequences in this sample. The data were obtained in a study of shared clonotypes between healthy human individuals. Data came from immunoSEQ multiplex PCR; TCRdb stores just in-frame clones and leaves some out. The table lists approximately 1.5 million clones, 95% to 99% of them singletons. Trimming took off 3 bases at V and 5 bases at J, with 10 bases between the two ends. The CDR3 is made up of 13 amino acids. Looked up from germline, CDR1 is MDHEN and CDR2 is SYDVKM. What was sequenced was naive CD4+ T cells sorted from blood. The subset is: CD45RA+ positively selected. The chain links TRBV28 to TRBJ2-5; D is unclear. This sequence originates from a man aged 25-40 years in good health. The CDR3 DNA follows: TGTGCCAGCAGTTTCTTAGGCAGGGAGACCCAGTACTTC. Its protein product is CASSFLGRETQYF. Complete variable domain (other parts from reference TRBV28 and TRBJ2-5): DVKVTQSSRYLVKRTGEKVFLECVQDMDHENMFWYRQDPGLGLRLIYFSYDVKMKEKGDIPEGYSVSREKKERFSLILESASTNQTSMYLCASSFLGRETQYFGPGTRLLVL.